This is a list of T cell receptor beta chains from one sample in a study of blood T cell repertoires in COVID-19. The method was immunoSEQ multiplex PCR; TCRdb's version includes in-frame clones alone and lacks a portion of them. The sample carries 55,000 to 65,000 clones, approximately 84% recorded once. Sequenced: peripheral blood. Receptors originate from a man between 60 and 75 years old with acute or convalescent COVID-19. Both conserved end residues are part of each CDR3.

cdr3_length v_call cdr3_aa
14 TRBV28 CASSFRQATDTQYF
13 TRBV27 CASSLGGMNEQFF
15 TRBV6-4 CASQRTGGLNTEAFF
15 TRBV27 CASSFRTGGTGELFF
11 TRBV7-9 CASSSSVEAFF
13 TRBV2 CASRGQRNTEAFF
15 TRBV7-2 CASSPRQTVPSPLHF
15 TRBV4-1 CASSHFRRDTGEAFF
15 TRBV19 CASSIGGQGSYEQYF
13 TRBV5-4 CASQGAWGSEAFF
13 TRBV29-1 CSVTRGSSNEQFF
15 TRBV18 CASSRGQGERDGYTF
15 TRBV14 CASSQHGQGTDTQYF
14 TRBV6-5 CASSTQGPNTEAFF
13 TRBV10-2 CASRTGTRDEQFF
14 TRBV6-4 CASSFTGADTEAFF
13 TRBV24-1 CATSPAGADTQYF
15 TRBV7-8 CASSLEETSADTQYF
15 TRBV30 CAWCPQGTSGNTIYF
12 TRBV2 CASSEDGGEAFF
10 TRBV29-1 CSVQGDGYTF
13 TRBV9 CASSSGRSDEQFF
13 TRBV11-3 CASSLEIGTEAFF
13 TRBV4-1 CASSPRLLTEAFF
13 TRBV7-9 CASSFLGLDGYTF
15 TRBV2 CASSGLAGGQDTQYF
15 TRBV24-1 CATSEAGSAKNIQYF
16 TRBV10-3 CAISRQGGATGDEQFF
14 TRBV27 CASSFDRWDNEQFF
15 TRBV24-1 CATSDYRVLRGEQFF
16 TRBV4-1 CASSHPEGTHYNEQFF
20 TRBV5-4 CASSLPGTSGGASSYNEQFF
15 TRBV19 CASSIEGAGNQPQHF
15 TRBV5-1 CASSLDHRDASGYTF
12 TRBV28 CASRIDRSRAFF
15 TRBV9 CASSVSGLAGIEQFF
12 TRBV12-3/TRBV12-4 CASSFSDTEAFF
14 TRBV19 CASSIWGTTLEQFF
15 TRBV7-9 CASSRLALGPDTQYF
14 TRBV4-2 CASSQDSEGRQAFF